This paragraph reports one TCR beta chain. TCRdb's copy holds only in-frame clones and misses some; the assay was immunoSEQ multiplex PCR. The sample has more than 65,000 clones; about 94% are singletons. This entry is derived from a study of technical replicates of blood from a few donors. The V end was cut by 7 bases, the J end by 5 bases, with 13 bases between. Germline V CDR1 and CDR2: SGHRS, YFSETQ. The CDR3 contains 13 residues. V is TRBV5-1 and J is TRBJ1-5, with D possibly matching TRBD1 (5 bases). The source material was T cells isolated from PBMCs. The receptor's source is a human donor in good health. The CDR3, as DNA: TGCGCCAGCTCCCAGGGATGGGATCAGCCCCAGCATTTT. It codes for CASSQGWDQPQHF.